A selection of T cell receptor beta chains follows, all from one sample in a study of blood T cell repertoires in COVID-19. The protocol was immunoSEQ multiplex PCR, while the TCRdb copy is restricted to in-frame clones and leaves out a portion. The table has about 150,000 clones, over 65% seen once. The sample comprised peripheral blood. The receptors were gathered from a man older than 75 with acute or convalescent COVID-19. CDR3s include the opening cysteine and the closing phenylalanine or tryptophan. The D gene is left open where the match is weak. Size values are once, few and many counts, or a class for expanded clones, and some rows have none.

CDR3 length: 15
J gene: TRBJ1-3
D gene: .
V gene: TRBV6-5
clone size: .
CDR3 protein: CASSYSPDTGNTIYF
CDR3 DNA: TGTGCCAGCAGTTACTCGCCCGACACCGGAAACACCATATATTTT

CDR3 length: 16
J gene: TRBJ2-7
D gene: .
V gene: TRBV5-5
clone size: .
CDR3 protein: CASSLDLGRPTYEQYF
CDR3 DNA: TGTGCCAGCAGCTTGGATCTGGGCAGGCCGACCTACGAGCAGTACTTC

CDR3 length: 14
J gene: TRBJ2-5
D gene: .
V gene: TRBV11-3
clone size: .
CDR3 protein: CASSLGVGVETQYF
CDR3 DNA: TGTGCCAGCAGCTTAGGGGTAGGGGTGGAGACCCAGTACTTC

CDR3 length: 15
J gene: TRBJ2-1
D gene: .
V gene: TRBV10-3
clone size: .
CDR3 protein: CAISLTTSSYNEQFF
CDR3 DNA: TGTGCCATCAGTCTGACGACTAGCTCCTACAATGAGCAGTTCTTC

CDR3 length: 14
J gene: TRBJ1-4
D gene: .
V gene: TRBV5-5
clone size: few
CDR3 protein: CASSLRDSNEKLFF
CDR3 DNA: TGTGCCAGCAGCTTGCGCGACAGTAATGAAAAACTGTTTTTT

CDR3 length: 16
J gene: TRBJ1-1
D gene: TRBD1
V gene: TRBV7-2
clone size: .
CDR3 protein: CASSLQGVRMNTEAFF
CDR3 DNA: TGTGCCAGCAGCTTACAGGGGGTTCGGATGAACACTGAAGCTTTCTTT

CDR3 length: 11
J gene: TRBJ2-1
D gene: .
V gene: TRBV3-1/TRBV3-2
clone size: .
CDR3 protein: CASSQGRFRIF
CDR3 DNA: TGTGCCAGCAGCCAAGGCAGGTTTAGGATCTTC

CDR3 length: 15
J gene: TRBJ2-5
D gene: TRBD2
V gene: TRBV6-2/TRBV6-3
clone size: .
CDR3 protein: CASSSAGDVLETQYF
CDR3 DNA: TGTGCCAGCAGCAGCGCGGGGGACGTATTGGAGACCCAGTACTTC

CDR3 length: 14
J gene: TRBJ2-3
D gene: TRBD1
V gene: TRBV7-9
clone size: .
CDR3 protein: CASTLGQVADTQYF
CDR3 DNA: TGTGCCAGCACCTTAGGACAGGTGGCAGATACGCAGTATTTT

CDR3 length: 15
J gene: TRBJ1-3
D gene: .
V gene: TRBV7-8
clone size: .
CDR3 protein: CASSAAGGSGNTIYF
CDR3 DNA: TGTGCCAGCAGCGCAGCGGGAGGCTCTGGAAACACCATATATTTT

CDR3 length: 15
J gene: TRBJ2-1
D gene: .
V gene: TRBV3-1/TRBV3-2
clone size: once
CDR3 protein: CASSQALNSYNEQFF
CDR3 DNA: TGTGCCAGCAGCCAAGCCCTTAACAGTTACAATGAGCAGTTCTTC

CDR3 length: 15
J gene: TRBJ1-1
D gene: .
V gene: TRBV6-5
clone size: .
CDR3 protein: CASSYNTEEGTEAFF
CDR3 DNA: TGTGCCAGCAGTTACAACACAGAGGAGGGGACTGAAGCTTTCTTT

CDR3 length: 18
J gene: TRBJ2-3
D gene: TRBD2
V gene: TRBV18
clone size: .
CDR3 protein: CASSPPQPRRGGRDTQYF
CDR3 DNA: TGTGCCAGCTCACCACCCCAGCCCCGGCGGGGGGGCAGAGATACGCAGTATTTT

CDR3 length: 17
J gene: TRBJ2-2
D gene: .
V gene: TRBV5-1
clone size: .
CDR3 protein: CASSGKVGSANTGELFF
CDR3 DNA: TGCGCCAGCAGCGGCAAAGTCGGGTCTGCGAACACCGGGGAGCTGTTTTTT

CDR3 length: 11
J gene: TRBJ1-1
D gene: .
V gene: TRBV28
clone size: once
CDR3 protein: CATQEGVGAFF
CDR3 DNA: TGTGCCACCCAAGAAGGGGTAGGAGCTTTCTTT

CDR3 length: 14
J gene: TRBJ1-1
D gene: .
V gene: TRBV19
clone size: .
CDR3 protein: CASSNLVDWTEAFF
CDR3 DNA: TGTGCCAGTAGTAATTTAGTCGATTGGACTGAAGCTTTCTTT